This T cell receptor beta chain was recorded in a study of CD8 T cells in Susac syndrome. Germline V gene data show CDR1 as MGHDK and CDR2 as SYGVNS. The V gene lost 2 bases and the J gene lost 2 bases, with 14 bases spanning the gap. There are 16 residues in the CDR3. Reverse transcription of 0.5 to 1 ug RNA used random hexamers. TCRdb independently ran MiXCR on the immunoSEQ multiplex PCR reads; one entry per CDR3 protein. There are about 190,000 distinct CDR3 sequences in the sample; more than 90% occur only once, and 0.098% lies in the top ten. The receptor's source is a human donor with Susac syndrome. J is TRBJ2-3 and V is TRBV25-1; maybe TRBD1 (5 bases). Sequences were obtained from CD4+ T cells from PBMCs. Written as DNA, the CDR3 is TGTGCCAGCAGTGAAACCGCAGGGTGGGCCACAGATACGCAGTATTTT. Its protein product is CASSETAGWATDTQYF.